This T cell receptor beta chain was identified in a study of CD8 T cells in Susac syndrome. Study-wide points: Only a relatively small number of individuals were included in the TCR sequencing and HLA analysis.

V lost 5 bases, J lost 8 bases, and 7 bases stayed unmatched. The CDR3 covers 16 residues. CDR1 is SGHVS and CDR2 is FNYEAQ in the germline V gene. An input of 0.5 to 1 ug of RNA was subjected to reverse transcription using random hexamers. Amplification of TCR beta CDR3 spanned 54 Vbeta and 13 Jbeta via immunoSEQ multiplex PCR. TCRdb used MiXCR to reprocess the immunoSEQ multiplex PCR reads, holding one entry per CDR3 protein. The sample records hundreds of thousands of distinct CDR3 sequences, about 82% being singletons. Note on this clonotype: Its target is unknown.

The study used treatment-naive patients who had stable or active relapsing-remitting disease as multiple sclerosis controls. TEMRA cells were FACS-enriched and CD8+ and CD4+ T cells negatively isolated. Sequences were obtained from CD8+ T cells from PBMCs. This TCR derives from a human donor with multiple sclerosis. The V call is TRBV7-6, the J call TRBJ2-4; 15 nucleotides agree with TRBD2. CDR3 in amino acids: CASSGGTSGRSDIQYF. CDR3 bases: TGTGCCAGCAGCGGTGGGACTAGCGGGAGGTCGGACATTCAGTACTTC.